One sample yielded the 6 T cell receptor beta chains listed below, sequenced in a study of early T cells in non-severe SARS-CoV-2 infection. TCRdb reanalysed the 5' RACE reads using MiXCR and keeps one entry per CDR3 protein. The sample consists of tens of thousands of distinct CDR3 sequences, 12% of them appearing once. The sequencing sample was made of whole blood. These receptors were taken from an adult who was a healthcare worker with PCR-confirmed SARS-CoV-2 infection or an uninfected control (not recorded which).

This clonotype was recorded a few times. Germline is not matched at one junction end, which may reflect a read error. This chain connects TRBV6-6 to TRBJ2-1, with D tentatively TRBD1 (6 bases). The CDR3 contains 17 residues. Per the germline V gene, CDR1 is MNHNY and CDR2 is SVGAGI (reference sequence). For the CDR3, the DNA is TGTGCCAGCAGTTACTCGATCGGCAGGGGCTCCGACAATGAGCAGTTCTTC. Translated: CASSYSIGRGSDNEQFF.

The rearrangement links TRBV20-1 to TRBJ2-5; D tentatively fits TRBD1 or TRBD2 (5 bases each). The V end was cut by 6 bases, the J end by 5 bases, with 19 bases between. CDR3 length: 14 amino acids. Germline CDR1 and CDR2: DFQATT and SNEGSKA (reference sequence). CDR3 bases: TGCAGTGCCCCTACCCGGGGCCGGAGGGAGACCCAGTACTTC. As protein: CSAPTRGRRETQYF.

The chain couples TRBV5-4 to TRBJ2-7; possible D gene TRBD2, 5 bases. The germline V gene encodes CDR1 SGHNT and CDR2 YYREEE (reference sequence). The CDR3 runs to 14 residues. V dropped 5 bases and J dropped 2 bases, with 14 bases sitting between them. The CDR3 DNA reads as TGTGCCAGCAGGAAGAGCGGAGGTACCTACGAGCAGTACTTC. Its protein product is CASRKSGGTYEQYF.

This clonotype has ten or more counts. This chain links TRBV4-1 with TRBJ2-7; TRBD2 might be the D (6 bases). Germline V CDR1 and CDR2: MGHRA, YSYEKL. This CDR3 region has 13 residues. Between the trimmed V and J ends, which lost 3 bases and 2 bases, there was a span of 8 bases. The CDR3 DNA reads TGCGCCAGCAGCCACCGGGAGACCTACGAGCAGTACTTC. Protein sequence: CASSHRETYEQYF.

This clonotype was observed a handful of times. This CDR3 reads CASSAGQGAGEQYF. In DNA, the CDR3 is TGTGCCAGCAGCGCAGGACAGGGGGCGGGTGAGCAGTACTTC. The chain employs TRBV11-3 and TRBJ2-7; TRBD1 agrees at 11 bases. Germline V CDR1 and CDR2: SGHNT, YENEEA. Trimming removed 5 bases from V and 7 bases from J; junction bases left unmatched: 7. The CDR3 has 14 amino acids.

This clonotype was detected ten times or more. The chain has TRBV28 and TRBJ1-5, with 11 nucleotides matching TRBD1. Germline V gene sequence: CDR1 MDHEN, CDR2 SYDVKM. J gave up 5 bases and V 6 bases, and 12 bases lay outside the gene matches. This CDR3 is 17 amino acids long. This chain's CDR3 is CASRRGTGGSRDQPQHF. In DNA, the CDR3 is TGTGCCAGCAGGCGAGGGACAGGGGGTTCTCGAGATCAGCCCCAGCATTTT.